This TCR beta chain was obtained from a study of T cell clones after liver transplantation. Study-wide background: In this trial, immunosuppression withdrawal was attempted within 2 years of liver transplant. TCRbeta sequencing after a pre-transplant mixed lymphocyte reaction identified graft-donor-reactive clones, later tracked in post-transplant blood. Subjects received no induction therapy and standard immunosuppression until randomization at 12-24 months post-transplant.

Details on this clone: Its target is not known.

Whole-study findings and limits: In a couple of subjects, few donor cells limited the measurable donor-reactive repertoire.

Profiling relied on immunoSEQ multiplex PCR, and the TCRdb table lists in-frame clones only, not all of them. The data contain about 17,000 clones, approximately 80% of them singletons. V gave up 3 bases and J gave up 2 bases; unmatched junction bases: 7. This CDR3 contains 15 residues. CDR1 is LNHNV, CDR2 YYDKDF, per germline (reference sequence). The sequence derives from a human patient who received a liver transplant. Some T cells may be provided by the graft donor. This sequence joins TRBV15 and TRBJ2-7; 7 bases match TRBD1. The sequenced sample was CD8+ T cells from blood, obtained about 50 months after liver transplant. The CDR3 nucleotides read TGTGCCACCAGCAGCCGGGACAGCATAACCTACGAGCAGTACTTC. This codes for CATSSRDSITYEQYF.